One sample yielded the 13 T cell receptor beta chains listed below, sequenced in a study of blood T cell repertoires in COVID-19 (dated by TCRdb to 2018 to 2021). Library generation was performed with the immunoSEQ multiplex PCR assay. TCRdb provides this immuneACCESS table in a form limited to in-frame rearrangements. Some clones are lacking; in checked studies, under half of them reflect an unresolved V gene, and why the rest are absent is not known. This sample is represented by some 150,000 clones; 70% to 80% of them were singletons. In total, the top ten clones hold 3.5% to 5% of the sample. The sequenced sample was peripheral blood. These receptors were obtained from an elderly woman with active or convalescent COVID-19.

This chain uses TRBV7-9 with TRBJ2-1, with TRBD1 as a possible D gene (7 bases). Germline assignment: CDR1 SEHNR and CDR2 FQNEAQ (reference sequence). V shed 5 bases and J shed 7 bases, with 15 bases lying between them. The CDR3 has 14 residues. CDR3 amino acids: CASSHVQGRNEQFF. The DNA for the CDR3 is TGTGCCAGCAGCCACGTACAGGGGAGGAATGAGCAGTTCTTC.

The J gene is TRBJ1-4, the V gene TRBV18; maybe TRBD1 (6 bases). The CDR3 is made up of 15 amino acids. The germline CDR1 and CDR2 sequences are KGHSH and LQKENI. Trimming left V 6 bases short and J 3 bases short, with 14 bases between. The CDR3 DNA reads TGTGCCAGCTCCCCGGGGCAGGGGTCTAATGAAAAACTGTTTTTT. Protein product: CASSPGQGSNEKLFF.

V and J are TRBV9 and TRBJ1-1; the match to TRBD1 covers 9 bases. J lost 5 bases, V lost 3 bases, and 8 bases had no gene match. CDR1 is SGDLS and CDR2 is YYNGEE in the germline V gene. The CDR3 has 15 amino acids. CDR3 loop: CASSAGTGYETEAFF. In DNA, the CDR3 is TGTGCCAGCAGCGCCGGGACAGGGTATGAAACTGAAGCTTTCTTT.

The gene calls are TRBV7-3 and TRBJ2-1; 13 positions agree with TRBD2. The CDR3 spans 15 residues. Losses at the gene ends were 5 bases for V and 8 bases for J; bases not matched to a gene: 6. CDR1 is SGHTA and CDR2 is FQGTGA in the germline V gene. The CDR3 region is CASSPRTSGGDEQFF. CDR3 sequence (DNA): TGTGCCAGCAGCCCGCGGACTAGCGGGGGCGATGAGCAGTTCTTC. The complete variable domain, with remaining parts taken from reference TRBV7-3 and TRBJ2-1, reads GAGVSQTPSNKVTEKGKYVELRCDPISGHTALYWYRQSLGQGPEFLIYFQGTGAADDSGLPNDRFFAVRPEGSVSTLKIQRTERGDSAVYLCASSPRTSGGDEQFFGPGTRLTVL.

The chain links TRBV5-1 to TRBJ2-7; unclear D gene. The CDR3 loop spans 11 amino acids. The V gene's germline CDR1 is SGHRS and CDR2 YFSETQ. Trimming stripped 6 bases from V and 5 bases from J, with 9 bases between. CDR3 in DNA: TGCGCCAGCAACGGGTGGGACGAGCAGTACTTC. As protein: CASNGWDEQYF.

The V gene is TRBV5-1, the J gene TRBJ2-1; 8 bases fit TRBD2. CDR3 length: 14 residues. Germline V lookup: CDR1 SGHRS, CDR2 YFSETQ. V gave up 0 bases and J gave up 5 bases; unmatched junction bases: 1. The CDR3 DNA sequence: TGCGCCAGCAGCTTGGGCGGGGGGCACAATGAGCAGTTCTTC. Translation: CASSLGGGHNEQFF.

The chain is built from TRBV7-6 and TRBJ2-3; possibly TRBD2 for D (5 bases). V was shortened by 1 base and J by 7 bases, with 9 bases between the two germline ends. Germline CDR1 SGHVS, CDR2 FNYEAQ. This CDR3 is 13 amino acids long. The DNA for the CDR3 is TGTGCCAGCAGCTTAGTCGAGGGAAATACGCAGTATTTT. This translates into CASSLVEGNTQYF.

V usage is TRBV14 and J usage is TRBJ1-6, with 9 bases lining up with TRBD1. The V and J ends lost 1 base and 11 bases, in that order; junction bases with no gene match: 9. Germline CDR1 and CDR2: SGHDN and FVKESK. The CDR3 spans 16 residues. The CDR3 DNA reads as TGTGCCAGCAGCCAAGTAACGACAGGGGGTATCACACCCCTCCACTTT. This encodes CASSQVTTGGITPLHF.

V gene TRBV11-2 combines with J gene TRBJ2-5, with 8 bases lining up with TRBD1. This CDR3 spans 16 amino acids. Per the germline V gene, CDR1 is SGHAT and CDR2 is FQNNGV. With V trimmed by 1 base and J by 2 bases, 6 bases remained unmatched. The CDR3 is CASSLVGQGGQETQYF. Written as DNA, the CDR3 is TGTGCCAGCAGCTTAGTAGGACAGGGTGGGCAAGAGACCCAGTACTTC.

The chain employs TRBV19 and TRBJ2-1; D may be TRBD1 (6 bases). The germline V gene has CDR1 LNHDA and CDR2 SQIVND (reference sequence). This CDR3 spans 20 amino acids. Trimming took off 2 bases at V and 5 bases at J, with 28 bases between the two ends. The DNA of the CDR3 is TGTGCCAGTAGTATACAAATTGGGATTCGAGGGGGACCCTCGAACAATGAGCAGTTCTTC. Protein product: CASSIQIGIRGGPSNNEQFF.

This clone occurred a few times. V gene TRBV6-2 or TRBV6-3 combines with J gene TRBJ2-1; 7 bases match TRBD1. The length of the CDR3 is 15 residues. Germline V lookup: CDR1 MNHEY, CDR2 SVGEGT. Trimming took 0 bases from V and 4 from J; bases not matched to a gene: 3. The CDR3 DNA is TGTGCCAGCAGTTACTCGGTCAGGGGGTACAATGAGCAGTTCTTC. Translation: CASSYSVRGYNEQFF.

The rearrangement links TRBV28 to TRBJ1-4; no firm D call. Germline V gene data show CDR1 as MDHEN and CDR2 as SYDVKM. The CDR3 totals 16 residues. V was clipped by 2 bases and J by 10 bases, with 20 bases between them. CDR3 protein: CASSLLQSGRRGKLFF. CDR3 in DNA: TGTGCCAGCAGTTTACTCCAATCGGGTCGACGAGGAAAACTGTTTTTT.

V gene TRBV5-1 combines with J gene TRBJ2-7, with D perhaps TRBD1 (6 bases). Per germline, CDR1 SGHRS and CDR2 YFSETQ. The CDR3 has 13 residues. V lost 5 bases, J lost 2 bases, and 11 bases lay in between. The CDR3 DNA reads TGCGCCAGCAGTATGGGGGACACCTACGAGCAGTACTTC. It is translated as CASSMGDTYEQYF.